This record concerns one TCR beta chain sequence. Its target is not known. Germline loops: CDR1 SGHRS, CDR2 YFSETQ. This CDR3 has 16 residues. V shed 2 bases, J shed 4 bases, and the junction held 3 bases outside the gene matches. This specimen belongs to a study of graft-versus-host responses after intestinal transplantation. Study summary: Multivisceral, liver-intestinal, or isolated intestinal transplants were received by the recipients. Tacrolimus and steroids were given for about 3 years to all recipients after anti-thymocyte globulin induction. Study results and limitations: Where graft-donor T cell macrochimerism was present, patients had high graft-versus-host to host-versus-graft clonal ratios in allografts.

TCRdb's copy holds only in-frame clones and misses some; the assay was immunoSEQ multiplex PCR. The sample carries tens of thousands of clones, 84% recorded once. Material: unstimulated CD4+ T cells sorted from spleen or lymph node cells, obtained before transplant. The chain carries TRBV5-1 and TRBJ2-3, with TRBD2 matching 14 bases. The receptor's source is a human donor who was the organ donor for an intestinal transplant. The CDR3: CASSFGTSGGADTQYF. As DNA, the CDR3 is TGCGCCAGCAGCTTTGGGACTAGCGGGGGTGCAGATACGCAGTATTTT.